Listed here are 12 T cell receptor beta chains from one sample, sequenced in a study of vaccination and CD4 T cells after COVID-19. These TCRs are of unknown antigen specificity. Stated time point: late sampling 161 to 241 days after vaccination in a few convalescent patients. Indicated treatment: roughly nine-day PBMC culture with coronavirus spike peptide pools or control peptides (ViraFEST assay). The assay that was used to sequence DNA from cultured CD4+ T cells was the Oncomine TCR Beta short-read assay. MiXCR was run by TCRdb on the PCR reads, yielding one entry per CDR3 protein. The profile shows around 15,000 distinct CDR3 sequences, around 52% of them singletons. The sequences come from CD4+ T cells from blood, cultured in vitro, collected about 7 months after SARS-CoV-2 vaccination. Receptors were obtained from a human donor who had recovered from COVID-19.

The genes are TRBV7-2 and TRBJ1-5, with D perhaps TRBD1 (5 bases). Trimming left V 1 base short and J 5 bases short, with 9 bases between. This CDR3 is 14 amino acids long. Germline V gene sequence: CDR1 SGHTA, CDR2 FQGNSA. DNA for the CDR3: TGTGCCAGCAGCTTAGGAAGGGGCGATCAGCCCCAGCATTTT. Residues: CASSLGRGDQPQHF.

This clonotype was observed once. CDR3 DNA sequence: TGTGCCAGCAGCCCGACAGGGAGGGAGAAGCAGTTCTTC. Encoded protein: CASSPTGREKQFF. V gene TRBV7-9 combines with J gene TRBJ2-1, with D perhaps being TRBD1 or TRBD2 (7 bases each). This CDR3 contains 13 residues. The V and J ends lost 5 bases and 11 bases respectively, with 16 bases between them. In germline, CDR1 is SEHNR, CDR2 FQNEAQ (reference sequence). Supplemented by reference TRBV7-9 and TRBJ2-1, the full variable domain reads DTGVSQNPRHKITKRGQNVTFRCDPISEHNRLYWYRQTLGQGPEFLTYFQNEAQLEKSRLLSDRFSAERPKGSFSTLEIQRTEQGDSAMYLCASSPTGREKQFFGPGTRLTVL.

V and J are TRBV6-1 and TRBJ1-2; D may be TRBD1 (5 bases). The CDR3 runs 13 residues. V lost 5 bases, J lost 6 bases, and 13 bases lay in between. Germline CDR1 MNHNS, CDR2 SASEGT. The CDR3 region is CASSLMGVDGYTF. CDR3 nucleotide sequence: TGTGCCAGCAGTCTCATGGGGGTTGATGGCTACACCTTC.

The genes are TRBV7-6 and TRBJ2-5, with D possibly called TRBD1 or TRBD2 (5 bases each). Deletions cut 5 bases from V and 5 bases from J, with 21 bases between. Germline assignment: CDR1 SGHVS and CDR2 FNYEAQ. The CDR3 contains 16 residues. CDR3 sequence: CASSPLQGPPAETQYF. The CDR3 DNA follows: TGTGCCAGCAGCCCCCTTCAGGGACCGCCCGCTGAGACCCAGTACTTC. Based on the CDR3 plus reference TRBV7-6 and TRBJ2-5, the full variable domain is GAGVSQSPRYKVTKRGQDVALRCDPISGHVSLYWYRQALGQGPEFLTYFNYEAQQDKSGLPNDRFSAERPEGSISTLTIQRTEQRDSAMYRCASSPLQGPPAETQYFGPGTRLLVL.

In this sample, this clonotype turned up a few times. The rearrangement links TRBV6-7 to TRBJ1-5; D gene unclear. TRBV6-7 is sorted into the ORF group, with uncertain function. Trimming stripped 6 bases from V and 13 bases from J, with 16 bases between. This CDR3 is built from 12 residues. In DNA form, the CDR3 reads TGTGCCAGCAGGCGGACCAGCCTAACGCAGCATTTT. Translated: CASRRTSLTQHF.

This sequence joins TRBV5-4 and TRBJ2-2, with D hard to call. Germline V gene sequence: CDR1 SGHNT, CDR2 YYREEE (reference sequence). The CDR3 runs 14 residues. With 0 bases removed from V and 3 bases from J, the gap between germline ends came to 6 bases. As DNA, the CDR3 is TGTGCCAGCAGCTTGGTGACACACACCGGGGAGCTGTTTTTT. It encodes CASSLVTHTGELFF.

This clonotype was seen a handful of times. The CDR3 loop is CATRAPQGRHYGYTF. CDR3 nucleotide sequence: TGTGCCACCAGGGCCCCGCAGGGAAGGCACTATGGCTACACCTTC. This sequence joins TRBV24-1 and TRBJ1-2; D may be TRBD1 (5 bases). The CDR3 loop spans 15 amino acids. V was cut by 7 bases and J by 3 bases, with 17 bases left in between. Germline V gene data show CDR1 as KGHDR and CDR2 as SFDVKD.

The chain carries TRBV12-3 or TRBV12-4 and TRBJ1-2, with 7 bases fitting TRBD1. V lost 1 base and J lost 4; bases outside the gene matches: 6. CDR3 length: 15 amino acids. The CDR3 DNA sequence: TGTGCCAGCAGTTTAGTCGCAGGGGGGGGCTATGGCTACACCTTC. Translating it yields CASSLVAGGGYGYTF.

This CDR3 reads CASYSGGENNEQFF. The DNA for the CDR3 is TGTGCCAGCTACAGCGGGGGGGAAAACAATGAGCAGTTCTTC. The V call is TRBV7-2, the J call TRBJ2-1, with TRBD2 identical over 10 bases. V lost 8 bases to trimming and J lost 5 bases; unmatched junction nucleotides: 6. Germline V lookup: CDR1 SGHTA, CDR2 FQGNSA. The CDR3 sequence is 14 residues long.

CDR3 in DNA: TGTGCCAGCAGTTATTTGACGACTGAAGCTTTCTTT. This gives the protein CASSYLTTEAFF. V usage is TRBV6-2 or TRBV6-3 and J usage is TRBJ1-1; D gene uncertain. Trimming shortened V by 3 bases and J by 5 bases, and 7 bases separated the two germline ends. This CDR3 contains 12 residues. Germline lookup yields CDR1 MNHEY and CDR2 SVGEGT.

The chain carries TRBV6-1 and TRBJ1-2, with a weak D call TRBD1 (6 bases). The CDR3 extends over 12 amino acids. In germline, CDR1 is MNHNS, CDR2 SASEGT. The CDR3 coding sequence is TGTGTCCTGGGGGGCGGGGACTATGGCTACACCTTC. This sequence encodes CVLGGGDYGYTF.

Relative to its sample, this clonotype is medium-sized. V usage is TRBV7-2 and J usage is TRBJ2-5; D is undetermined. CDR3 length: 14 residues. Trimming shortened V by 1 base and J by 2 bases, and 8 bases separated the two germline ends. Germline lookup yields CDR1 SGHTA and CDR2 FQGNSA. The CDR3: CASSLVAAQETQYF. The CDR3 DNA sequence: TGTGCCAGCAGCTTAGTAGCAGCTCAAGAGACCCAGTACTTC.